The 18 T cell receptor beta chains given below trace back to one sample, sequenced in a study of blood T cell repertoires in COVID-19. Sequencing used immunoSEQ multiplex PCR; TCRdb keeps in-frame clones, though not all of them. The sample contains about 150,000 clones, under 85% of which appear only once. The sequenced sample was peripheral blood. The receptors come from a man in his 60s with COVID-19, enrolled during active disease.

The chain is built from TRBV18 and TRBJ1-3, with a tentative D call TRBD1 (6 bases). V was shortened by 6 bases and J by 0 bases, with 15 bases between the two germline ends. The CDR3 has 16 amino acids. CDR1 KGHSH and CDR2 LQKENI come from the germline V gene. The CDR3 here is CASSRGGSRSGNTIYF. CDR3 nucleotides: TGTGCCAGCTCTCGGGGGGGCAGCCGCTCTGGAAACACCATATATTTT.

V usage is TRBV27 and J usage is TRBJ1-1; 12 bases align to TRBD1. The J segment lost 1 base and the V segment lost 9 bases, leaving 6 bases of the junction unmatched. The CDR3 is 15 amino acids. CDR1 and CDR2 from the germline V gene are MNHEY and SMNVEV (reference sequence). The CDR3 protein is CARSGQGAENTEAFF. The CDR3 nucleotides read TGTGCCAGGTCGGGACAGGGGGCCGAGAACACTGAAGCTTTCTTT.

The chain combines TRBV27 with TRBJ2-3; a possible D gene is TRBD2 (6 bases). The CDR3 totals 13 residues. Deletions cut 3 bases from V and 8 bases from J, with 12 bases between. Germline-derived CDR1 and CDR2 are MNHEY and SMNVEV (reference sequence). The CDR3 sequence: CASSLGVRGTQYF. For the CDR3, the DNA is TGTGCCAGCAGTTTGGGCGTGCGGGGTACGCAGTATTTT.

The chain has TRBV7-2 and TRBJ2-1, with TRBD2 identical over 8 bases. The CDR3 has 16 amino acids. V shed 5 bases and J 8 bases; nucleotides not matched to a gene: 14. The germline gives CDR1 SGHTA, CDR2 FQGNSA. CDR3 nucleotides: TGTGCCAGCAGCCTCCGTGGTAGCGGGAAAGTCGATGAGCAGTTCTTC. This sequence encodes CASSLRGSGKVDEQFF.

This chain connects TRBV7-2 to TRBJ1-5, with D perhaps matching TRBD1 (6 bases). The V end was cut by 5 bases, the J end by 5 bases, with 10 bases between. The CDR3 extends over 13 amino acids. Germline V gives CDR1 SGHTA, CDR2 FQGNSA. The CDR3 nucleotides read TGTGCCAGCAGCATACAGGGAGATCAGCCCCAGCATTTT. Encoded protein: CASSIQGDQPQHF.

The chain couples TRBV5-5 to TRBJ1-5, with 8 bases lining up with TRBD1. The V and J ends lost 3 bases and 6 bases, in that order; junction bases with no gene match: 8. CDR1 and CDR2 (germline): SGHKS, YYEKEE (reference sequence). The CDR3 runs 15 residues. The CDR3 nucleotides are TGTGCCAGCAGCTCGGGACAGGAGGCCCTTCAGCCCCAGCATTTT. It specifies CASSSGQEALQPQHF.

The genes are TRBV4-3 and TRBJ1-1; D gene uncertain. V lost 0 bases, J lost 0 bases, and 8 bases lay in between. CDR3 length: 15 residues. Germline V gene lookup returns CDR1 LGHNA and CDR2 YSLEER. CDR3 coding DNA: TGCGCCAGCAGCCAAGACTTAACGGTGAACACTGAAGCTTTCTTT. Translating gives CASSQDLTVNTEAFF.

J is TRBJ1-1 and V is TRBV6-5, with 7 bases identical to TRBD1. CDR3 length equals 15 residues. From germline, CDR1 is MNHEY and CDR2 SVGAGI. The J segment lost 1 base and the V segment lost 0 bases, leaving 2 bases of the junction unmatched. The CDR3 sequence: CASSYSNRGNTEAFF. The CDR3, as DNA: TGTGCCAGCAGTTACTCAAACAGGGGGAACACTGAAGCTTTCTTT.

V is TRBV7-9 and J is TRBJ1-6; 7 bases map to TRBD1. Germline values: CDR1 SEHNR, CDR2 FQNEAQ (reference sequence). The V segment lost 5 bases and the J segment 9 bases; nucleotides outside the gene matches: 7. This CDR3 spans 14 amino acids. The CDR3 DNA sequence: TGTGCCAGCAGCCCTCAGGGGGAAAGTTCACCCCTCCACTTT. Its protein is CASSPQGESSPLHF.

This chain connects TRBV7-2 to TRBJ1-2; possibly TRBD1 for D (5 bases). Trimming shortened V by 5 bases and J by 3 bases, and 13 bases separated the two germline ends. The CDR3 length is 14 residues. CDR1 and CDR2 (germline): SGHTA, FQGNSA. This CDR3 reads CASSLLTGDYGYTF. The CDR3 region has the DNA TGTGCCAGCAGCCTACTCACGGGGGACTATGGCTACACCTTC. Complete variable domain (other parts from reference TRBV7-2 and TRBJ1-2): GAGVSQSPSNKVTEKGKDVELRCDPISGHTALYWYRQSLGQGLEFLIYFQGNSAPDKSGLPSDRFSAERTGGSVSTLTIQRTQQEDSAVYLCASSLLTGDYGYTFGSGTRLTVV.

Note on this clone: One end of the junction is discordant with germline, which a read error may explain. The chain combines TRBV6-4 with TRBJ2-2, with TRBD1 as a possible D gene (6 bases). CDR1 and CDR2 (germline): MRHNA, SNTAGT. The CDR3 totals 13 residues. In DNA, the CDR3 is TGTGCCAGCAGTGAAGGGGACACCCGGGAGCTGTTTTTT. As protein: CASSEGDTRELFF.

V and J are TRBV4-3 and TRBJ2-7; 9 bases map to TRBD2. Germline V gene sequence: CDR1 LGHNA, CDR2 YSLEER. The CDR3 extends over 19 amino acids. The V and J ends lost 0 bases and 0 bases, in that order; junction bases with no gene match: 12. CDR3 nucleotides: TGCGCCAGCAGCCAAGATGGCAGCGGGGGGTACCTGGGCTCCTACGAGCAGTACTTC. Residues: CASSQDGSGGYLGSYEQYF.

The CDR3 sequence is CASSQGMTSGNYIQYF. The CDR3 DNA sequence: TGTGCCAGCAGCCAGGGAATGACTAGCGGGAATTACATTCAGTACTTC. The chain joins TRBV7-8 to TRBJ2-4, with 11 bases aligning to TRBD2. Losses at the gene ends were 5 bases for V and 8 bases for J; bases not matched to a gene: 11. The CDR3 length is 16 residues. CDR1 SGHVS and CDR2 FQNEAQ come from the germline V gene.

V gene TRBV4-3 combines with J gene TRBJ1-1; D call uncertain. Germline CDR1 and CDR2: LGHNA and YSLEER. The CDR3 runs 14 residues. V lost 4 bases, J lost 3 bases, and 12 bases lay in between. The CDR3 here is CASSRERRDTEAFF. In DNA form, the CDR3 reads TGCGCCAGCAGCCGGGAGAGGCGGGACACTGAAGCTTTCTTT.

The chain has TRBV25-1 and TRBJ1-4; 7 bases match TRBD1. Trimming cost V 5 bases and J 5 bases; bases outside gene matches: 8. In germline, CDR1 is MGHDK, CDR2 SYGVNS. The CDR3 totals 15 residues. CDR3 loop: CASSSKQGRNEKLFF. DNA for the CDR3: TGTGCCAGCAGTTCGAAACAGGGGAGAAATGAAAAACTGTTTTTT.

This chain links TRBV7-9 with TRBJ2-1; 14 bases fit TRBD2. The CDR3 extends over 16 amino acids. Looked up from germline, CDR1 is SEHNR and CDR2 is FQNEAQ (reference sequence). V lost 4 bases, J lost 8 bases, and 7 bases stayed unmatched. Here the CDR3 DNA reads TGTGCCAGCAGCTCGAAGGGACTAGCGGGAGTCGATGAGCAGTTCTTC. This sequence encodes CASSSKGLAGVDEQFF.

The V gene is TRBV2, the J gene TRBJ2-5, with D possibly being TRBD1 (5 bases). The V gene lost 7 bases and the J gene lost 1 base, with 13 bases spanning the gap. Germline values: CDR1 SNHLY, CDR2 FYNNEI. The CDR3 runs to 14 residues. CDR3: CASTIIDSQETQYF. The CDR3 DNA reads as TGTGCCAGCACTATTATCGACAGCCAAGAGACCCAGTACTTC.

This clone was counted once. The chain joins TRBV28 to TRBJ2-5; 13 bases are shared with TRBD2. The V gene's germline CDR1 is MDHEN and CDR2 SYDVKM. J lost 7 bases, V lost 5 bases, and 10 bases had no gene match. The CDR3 is 16 amino acids. CDR3 region: CASSAGTSGARGTQYF. Here the CDR3 DNA reads TGTGCCAGCAGTGCCGGGACTAGCGGGGCTCGTGGGACCCAGTACTTC.